The clone carrying this T cell receptor beta chain has just a few counts. Next came a second PCR, run for about 7 to 12 cycles, which used a sample-barcoded 5' primer along with a J-beta primer mix. TCRdb re-analysed the 5' RACE reads in MiXCR, keeping a single row per CDR3 protein. The repertoire has some 1.5 million distinct CDR3 sequences, 28% of them found once; the top ten carry roughly 8%. The CDR3 runs 11 residues. The germline V and J ends were trimmed by 7 bases and 8 bases, with 8 bases remaining between them. CDR1 and CDR2 from the germline V gene are KGHDR and SFDVKD. The data were taken from a study of blood T cells in healthy people across ages.

Sequenced sample: blood. The source is a woman under 40 in good health. This chain joins TRBV24-1 and TRBJ2-1; tentatively, D is TRBD1 (5 bases). The CDR3, as DNA: TGTGCCACCAGAGAAGGGGATGAGCAGTTCTTC. Translating it yields CATREGDEQFF.